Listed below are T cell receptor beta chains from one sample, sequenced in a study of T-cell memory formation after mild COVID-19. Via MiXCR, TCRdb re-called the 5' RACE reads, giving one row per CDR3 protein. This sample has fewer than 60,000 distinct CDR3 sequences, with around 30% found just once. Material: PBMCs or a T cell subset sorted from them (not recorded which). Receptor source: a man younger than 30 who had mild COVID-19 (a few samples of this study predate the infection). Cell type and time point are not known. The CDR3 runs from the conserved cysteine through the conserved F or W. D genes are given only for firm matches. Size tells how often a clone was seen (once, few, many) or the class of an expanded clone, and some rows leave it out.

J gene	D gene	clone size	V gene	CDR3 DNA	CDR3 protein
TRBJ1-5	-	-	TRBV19	TGTGCCAGTACTGGTTCTATGGTTCAGCCCCAGCATTTT	CASTGSMVQPQHF
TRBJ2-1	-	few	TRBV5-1	TGCGCCAGCAGCTTGGGGACGGAAGATGAGCAGTTCTTC	CASSLGTEDEQFF
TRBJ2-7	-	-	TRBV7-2	TGTGCCAGCAGCTTCCTCTATGGCGCCTACGAGCAGTACTTC	CASSFLYGAYEQYF
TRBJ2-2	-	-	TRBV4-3	TGCGCCAGCAGCCTTGGTTACAGGGTAAACACCGGGGAGCTGTTTTTT	CASSLGYRVNTGELFF
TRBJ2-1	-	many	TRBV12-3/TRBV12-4	TGTGCCAGCAGTTTCGGAGATGAGCAGTTCTTC	CASSFGDEQFF
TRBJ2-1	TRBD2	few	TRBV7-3	TGTGCCAGCGCAGCGGGGGCGAACTACAATGAGCAGTTCTTC	CASAAGANYNEQFF
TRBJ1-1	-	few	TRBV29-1	TGCAGCGCCCTTATCCTCACTGAAGCTTTCTTT	CSALILTEAFF
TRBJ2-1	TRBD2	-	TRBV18	TGTGCCAGCTCACCCTACATACCCGCTGGAGCGGGGGGTCGGAATGAGCAGTTCTTC	CASSPYIPAGAGGRNEQFF
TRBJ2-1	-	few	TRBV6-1	TGTGCCAGCAGTGAAGATATGGGCCATTACAATGAGCAGTTCTTC	CASSEDMGHYNEQFF
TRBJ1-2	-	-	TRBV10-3	TGTGCCATCAGTGACACAGCCCATGGCTACACCTTC	CAISDTAHGYTF
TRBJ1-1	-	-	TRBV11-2	TGTGCCAGCAGCTACGGGTCGGAAGAAGCTTTCTTT	CASSYGSEEAFF
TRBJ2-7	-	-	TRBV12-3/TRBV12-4	TGTGCCAGCAGTTTAGCGGCCCACTTGCCCTACGAGCAGTACTTC	CASSLAAHLPYEQYF
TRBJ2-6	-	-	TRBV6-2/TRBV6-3	TGTGCCAGCAGCCTCGAAGGGGCCGCTTTCGGGGCCAACGTCCTGACTTTC	CASSLEGAAFGANVLTF
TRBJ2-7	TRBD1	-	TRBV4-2	TGTGCCAGCAGCCAAGAAGGCCGGGACAGGGGCTCGCGCGAGCAGTACTTC	CASSQEGRDRGSREQYF
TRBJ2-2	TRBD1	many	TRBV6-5	TGTGCCAGCAGTTATCGGGACAGGGGTCGCGGGGAGCTGTTTTTT	CASSYRDRGRGELFF
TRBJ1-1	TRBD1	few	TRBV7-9	TGTGCCAGCAGCTGGGGGACAGCCACTGAAGCTTTCTTT	CASSWGTATEAFF
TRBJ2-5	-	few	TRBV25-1	TGTGCCAGCAGTGAATTGAGGGTTAAGGGAGAGACCCAGTACTTC	CASSELRVKGETQYF
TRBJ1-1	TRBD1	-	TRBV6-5	TGTGCCAGCAGTCGCGGACAGGGGGCACGGGCTTTCTTT	CASSRGQGARAFF
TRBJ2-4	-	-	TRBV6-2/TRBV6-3	TGTGCCAGCAGTTACTCGATCCGGGCCAAAAACATTCAGTACTTC	CASSYSIRAKNIQYF
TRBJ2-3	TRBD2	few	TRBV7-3	TGTGCCAGCAGCCGGGGACTAACCCTCAGCACAGATACGCAGTATTTT	CASSRGLTLSTDTQYF
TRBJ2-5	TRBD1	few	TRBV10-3	TGTGCCATCAGGGGATCCGGGACAGGGACCCCCGGGGCCCAGTACTTC	CAIRGSGTGTPGAQYF
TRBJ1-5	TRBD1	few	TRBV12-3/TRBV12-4	TGTGCCAGCAGCCTGGGACAGGGGCCGCCGGAAGGGCCCCAGCATTTT	CASSLGQGPPEGPQHF
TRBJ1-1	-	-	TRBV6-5	TGTGCCAGCAGTCTAACCGACGGGGGGAGAACTGAAGCTTTCTTT	CASSLTDGGRTEAFF
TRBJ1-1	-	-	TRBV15	TGTGCCACCAGCAGAGATCGAAACAGCCGGAACACTGAAGCTTTCTTT	CATSRDRNSRNTEAFF
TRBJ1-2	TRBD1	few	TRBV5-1	TGCGCCAGCAGCTCCTCCGGGACAGGGGGATTATATGGCTACACCTTC	CASSSSGTGGLYGYTF
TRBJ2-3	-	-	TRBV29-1	TGCAGCGTTGAGACCCGCACAGATACGCAGTATTTT	CSVETRTDTQYF
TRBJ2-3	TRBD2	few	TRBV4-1	TGCGCCAGCAGCCACCGACTAGCGGGGGATCTCACAGATACGCAGTATTTT	CASSHRLAGDLTDTQYF
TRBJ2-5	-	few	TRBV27	TGTGCCAGCAGTTTACAGTGGAAAGAGACCCAGTACTTC	CASSLQWKETQYF
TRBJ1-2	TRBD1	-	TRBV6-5	TGTGCCAGCAGTCACCGCCGACAGGGGAACTATGGCTACACCTTC	CASSHRRQGNYGYTF
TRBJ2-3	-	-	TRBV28	TGTGCCAGCAGTTTGGTAGGACTGCTCACAGATACGCAGTATTTT	CASSLVGLLTDTQYF
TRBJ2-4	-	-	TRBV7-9	TGTGCCAGCAGCTTTTCCCCGGTAGGGGGGGCGTCCAAAAACATTCAGTACTTC	CASSFSPVGGASKNIQYF
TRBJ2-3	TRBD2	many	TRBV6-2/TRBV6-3	TGTGCCAGCAGTCGACCCCCGGGCGGGGGGGCAGATACGCAGTATTTT	CASSRPPGGGADTQYF
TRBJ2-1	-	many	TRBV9	TGTGCCAGCACCAGCGCGGCTAACAATGAGCAGTTCTTC	CASTSAANNEQFF
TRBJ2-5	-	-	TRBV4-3	TGCGCCAGCAGCCAGGGGCCTCAAGAGACCCAGTACTTC	CASSQGPQETQYF
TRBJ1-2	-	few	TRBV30	TGTGCCTGGTCCTCCCGCAGGGGCGCGAACTATGGCTACACCTTC	CAWSSRRGANYGYTF
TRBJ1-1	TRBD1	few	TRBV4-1	TGCGCCAGCAGCCAAGGGTTCCCGCAGGGGGCGGTCGAAGCTTTCTTT	CASSQGFPQGAVEAFF
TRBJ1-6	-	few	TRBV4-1	TGCGCCAGCAGCCAGCTCACCGGGCCGGATAATTCACCCCTCCACTTT	CASSQLTGPDNSPLHF
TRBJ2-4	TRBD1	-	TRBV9	TGTGCCAGCAGCGTAGCATCACCGCACTACATTGGGACAGCCGTGAGCATTCAGTACTTC	CASSVASPHYIGTAVSIQYF
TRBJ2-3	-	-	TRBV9	TGTGCCAGCAGCGCCTGGGACACAGATACGCAGTATTTT	CASSAWDTDTQYF
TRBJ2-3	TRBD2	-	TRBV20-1	TGCAGTGCCGGAAGCGGGGACAGCACAGATACGCAGTATTTT	CSAGSGDSTDTQYF
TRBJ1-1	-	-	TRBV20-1	TGCAGTGCTAGAGATGGGTTGGTTCTGAACACTGAAGCTTTCTTT	CSARDGLVLNTEAFF
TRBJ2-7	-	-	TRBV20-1	TGCAGTGCTAGAGACGGACAAAAAGCTTACGAGCAGTACTTC	CSARDGQKAYEQYF
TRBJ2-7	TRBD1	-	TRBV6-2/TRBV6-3	TGTGCCAGCAGCCTAGACCGGGACAGGGCTTCCTACGAGCAGTACTTC	CASSLDRDRASYEQYF
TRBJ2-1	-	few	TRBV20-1	TGCAGTGCTACCCCATCCGGCAGGGTCAATGAGCAGTTCTTC	CSATPSGRVNEQFF
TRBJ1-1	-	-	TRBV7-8	TGTGCCAGCAGCCTCCTGATGAACACTGAAGCTTTCTTT	CASSLLMNTEAFF
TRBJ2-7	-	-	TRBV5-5	TGTGCCAGCAGCTTGCAAGGGTCTGCCTACGAGCAGTACTTC	CASSLQGSAYEQYF
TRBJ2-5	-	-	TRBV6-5	TGTGCCAGCAGTCCCCCCGGGGGATGGGAGACCCAGTACTTC	CASSPPGGWETQYF
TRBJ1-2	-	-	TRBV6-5	TGTGCCAGCAGTCCCGGTAGGGGGTTTGGCTACACCTTC	CASSPGRGFGYTF